The clone carrying this TCR beta chain occurred once. The data belong to a study of blood T cell repertoires in COVID-19. The CDR3 sequence is 14 residues long. Germline assignment: CDR1 SGHRS and CDR2 YFSETQ. Unmatched junction bases numbered 4, after V lost 3 bases and J lost 6 bases. In the original workflow: Using reference gene primer amplification, nucleated cell counts were estimated. Profiling relied on immunoSEQ multiplex PCR, and the TCRdb table lists in-frame clones only, not all of them. V and J calls and clone size are given by that table; D and trimming were obtained from the DNA. The data hold approximately 400,000 clones, with about 80% observed a single time.

The specimen was peripheral blood. The chain uses TRBV5-1 and TRBJ1-1; the match to TRBD1 covers 11 bases. The receptor's source is a human donor with acute or convalescent COVID-19. The donor label of this sample is uncertain. CDR3 residues: CASSWTGGSAEAFF. CDR3 bases: TGCGCCAGCAGCTGGACAGGGGGCAGCGCTGAAGCTTTCTTT. Full variable domain (rest looked up from reference TRBV5-1 and TRBJ1-1): KAGVTQTPRYLIKTRGQQVTLSCSPISGHRSVSWYQQTPGQGLQFLFEYFSETQRNKGNFPGRFSGRQFSNSRSEMNVSTLELGDSALYLCASSWTGGSAEAFFGQGTRLTVV.